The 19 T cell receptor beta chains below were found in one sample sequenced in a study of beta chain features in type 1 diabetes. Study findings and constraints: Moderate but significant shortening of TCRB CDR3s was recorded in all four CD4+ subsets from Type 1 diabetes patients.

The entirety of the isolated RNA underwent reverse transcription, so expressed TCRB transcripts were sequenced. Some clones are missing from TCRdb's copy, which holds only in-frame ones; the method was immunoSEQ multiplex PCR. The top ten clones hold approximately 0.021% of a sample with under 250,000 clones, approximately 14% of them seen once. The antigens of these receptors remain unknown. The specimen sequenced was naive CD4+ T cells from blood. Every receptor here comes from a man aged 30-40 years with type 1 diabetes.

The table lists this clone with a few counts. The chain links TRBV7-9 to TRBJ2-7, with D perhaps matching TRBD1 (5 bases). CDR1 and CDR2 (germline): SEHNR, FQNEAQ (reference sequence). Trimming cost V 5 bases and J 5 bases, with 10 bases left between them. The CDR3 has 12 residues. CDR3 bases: TGTGCCAGCAGCCCCCAAGGGGACGAGCAGTACTTC. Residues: CASSPQGDEQYF.

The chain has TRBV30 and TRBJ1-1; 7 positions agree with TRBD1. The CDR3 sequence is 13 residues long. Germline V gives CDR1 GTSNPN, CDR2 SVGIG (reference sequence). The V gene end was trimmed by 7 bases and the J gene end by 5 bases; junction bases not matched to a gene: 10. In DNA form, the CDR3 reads TGTGCCTATTCAGGGGGTCGGAGGACTGAAGCTTTCTTT. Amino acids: CAYSGGRRTEAFF.

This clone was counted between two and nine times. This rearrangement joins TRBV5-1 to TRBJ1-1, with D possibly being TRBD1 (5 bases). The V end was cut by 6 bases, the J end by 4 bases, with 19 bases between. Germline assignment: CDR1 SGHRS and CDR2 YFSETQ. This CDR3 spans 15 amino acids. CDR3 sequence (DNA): TGCGCCAGCATCGCCCAGACAGAGGTAGGCACTGAAGCTTTCTTT. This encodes CASIAQTEVGTEAFF.

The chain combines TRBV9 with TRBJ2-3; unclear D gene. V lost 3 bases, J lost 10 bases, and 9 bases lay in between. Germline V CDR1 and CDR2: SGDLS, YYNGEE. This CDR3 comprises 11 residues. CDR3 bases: TGTGCCAGCAGCGAACGCGAGGCGCAGTATTTT. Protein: CASSEREAQYF.

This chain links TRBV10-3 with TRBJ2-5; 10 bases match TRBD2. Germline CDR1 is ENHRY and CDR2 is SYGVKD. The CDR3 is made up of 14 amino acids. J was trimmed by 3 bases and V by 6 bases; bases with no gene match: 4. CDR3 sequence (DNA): TGTGCCATCAGATCTGGACTAGCGGAAGAGACCCAGTACTTC. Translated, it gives CAIRSGLAEETQYF.

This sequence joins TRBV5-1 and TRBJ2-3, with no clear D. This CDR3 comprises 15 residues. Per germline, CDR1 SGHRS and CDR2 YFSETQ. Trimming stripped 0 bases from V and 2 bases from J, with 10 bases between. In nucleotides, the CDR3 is TGCGCCAGCAGCTTGGTGGAGAGCGTCACAGATACGCAGTATTTT. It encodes CASSLVESVTDTQYF.

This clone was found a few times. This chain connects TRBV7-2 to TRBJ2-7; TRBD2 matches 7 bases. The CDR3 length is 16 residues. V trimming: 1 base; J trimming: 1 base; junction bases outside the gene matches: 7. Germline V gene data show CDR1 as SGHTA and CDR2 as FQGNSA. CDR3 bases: TGTGCCAGCAGCTTAGTGGGCGGGAGTGGGTCCTACGAGCAGTACTTC. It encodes CASSLVGGSGSYEQYF.

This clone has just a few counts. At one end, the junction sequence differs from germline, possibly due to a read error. The CDR3, as DNA: TGTGCTTGGAAGTACAGGGTCCTAGCTAACTATGGCTACACCTTC. Amino acids: CAWKYRVLANYGYTF. The chain uses TRBV30 and TRBJ1-2; perhaps TRBD1 as D (6 bases). The CDR3 consists of 15 residues. CDR1 is GTSNPN and CDR2 is SVGIG in the germline V gene (reference sequence).

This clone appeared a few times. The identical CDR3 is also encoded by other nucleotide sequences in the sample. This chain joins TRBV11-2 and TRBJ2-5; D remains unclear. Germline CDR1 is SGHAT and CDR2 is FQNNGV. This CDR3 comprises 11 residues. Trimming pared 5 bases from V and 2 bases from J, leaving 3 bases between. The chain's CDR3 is CASSQQETQYF. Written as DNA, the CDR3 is TGTGCCAGCAGCCAGCAAGAGACCCAGTACTTC.

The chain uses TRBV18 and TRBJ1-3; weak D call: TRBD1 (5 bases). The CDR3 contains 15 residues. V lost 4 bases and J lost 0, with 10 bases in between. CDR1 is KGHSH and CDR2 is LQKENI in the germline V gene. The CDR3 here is CASSQDSVSGNTIYF. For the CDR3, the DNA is TGTGCCAGCTCACAAGACAGCGTCTCTGGAAACACCATATATTTT.

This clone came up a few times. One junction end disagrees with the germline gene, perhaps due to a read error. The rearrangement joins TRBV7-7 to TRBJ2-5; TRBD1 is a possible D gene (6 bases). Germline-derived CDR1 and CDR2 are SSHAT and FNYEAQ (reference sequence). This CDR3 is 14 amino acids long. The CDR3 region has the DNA TGTGCTAGCAGCTTAAGGCAGGGGAAGGAGACCCAGTACTTC. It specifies CASSLRQGKETQYF.

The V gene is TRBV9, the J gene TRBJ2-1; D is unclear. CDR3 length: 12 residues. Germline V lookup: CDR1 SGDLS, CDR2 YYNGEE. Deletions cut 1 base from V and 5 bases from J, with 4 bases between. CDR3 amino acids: CASSVRDNEQFF. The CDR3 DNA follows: TGTGCCAGCAGCGTAAGAGACAATGAGCAGTTCTTC.

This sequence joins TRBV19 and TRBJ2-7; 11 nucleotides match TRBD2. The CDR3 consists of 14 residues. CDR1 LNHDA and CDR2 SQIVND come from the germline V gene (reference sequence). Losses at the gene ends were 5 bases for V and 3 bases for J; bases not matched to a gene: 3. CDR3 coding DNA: TGTGCCAGTAGTTCGGGACTAGCGGACTACGAGCAGTACTTC. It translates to CASSSGLADYEQYF.

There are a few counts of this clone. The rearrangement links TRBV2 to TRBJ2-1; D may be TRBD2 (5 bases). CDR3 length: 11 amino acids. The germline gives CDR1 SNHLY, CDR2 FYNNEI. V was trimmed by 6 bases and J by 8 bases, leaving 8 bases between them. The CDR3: CASREEDEQFF. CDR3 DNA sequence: TGTGCCAGCAGGGAGGAGGATGAGCAGTTCTTC.

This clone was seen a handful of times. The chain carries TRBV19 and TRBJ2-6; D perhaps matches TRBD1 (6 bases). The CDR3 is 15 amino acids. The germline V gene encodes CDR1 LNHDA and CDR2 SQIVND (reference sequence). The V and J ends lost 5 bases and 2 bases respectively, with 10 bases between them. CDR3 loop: CASSFRGAGANVLTF. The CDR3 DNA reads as TGTGCCAGTAGTTTCAGGGGTGCTGGGGCCAACGTCCTGACTTTC. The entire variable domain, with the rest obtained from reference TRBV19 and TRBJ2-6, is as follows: DGGITQSPKYLFRKEGQNVTLSCEQNLNHDAMYWYRQDPGQGLRLIYYSQIVNDFQKGDIAEGYSVSREKKESFPLTVTSAQKNPTAFYLCASSFRGAGANVLTFGAGSRLTVL.

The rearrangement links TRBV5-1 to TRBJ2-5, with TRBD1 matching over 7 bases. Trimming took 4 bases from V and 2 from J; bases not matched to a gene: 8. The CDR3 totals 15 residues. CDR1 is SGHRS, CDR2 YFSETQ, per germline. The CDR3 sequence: CASSAESGQQETQYF. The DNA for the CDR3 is TGCGCCAGCAGCGCAGAATCGGGACAGCAAGAGACCCAGTACTTC.

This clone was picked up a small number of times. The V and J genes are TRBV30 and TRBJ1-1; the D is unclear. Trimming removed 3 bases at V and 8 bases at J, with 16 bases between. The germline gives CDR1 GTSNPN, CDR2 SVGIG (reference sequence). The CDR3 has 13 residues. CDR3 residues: CAWSREFDQEAFF. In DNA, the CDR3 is TGTGCCTGGAGCCGGGAGTTCGACCAGGAAGCTTTCTTT.

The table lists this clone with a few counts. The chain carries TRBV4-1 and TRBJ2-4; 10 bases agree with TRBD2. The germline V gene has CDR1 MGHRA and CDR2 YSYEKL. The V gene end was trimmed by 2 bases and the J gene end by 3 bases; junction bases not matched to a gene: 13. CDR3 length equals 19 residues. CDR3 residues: CASSQSQLLAGVGKNIQYF. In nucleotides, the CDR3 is TGCGCCAGCAGCCAATCCCAACTTCTAGCGGGAGTTGGCAAAAACATTCAGTACTTC.

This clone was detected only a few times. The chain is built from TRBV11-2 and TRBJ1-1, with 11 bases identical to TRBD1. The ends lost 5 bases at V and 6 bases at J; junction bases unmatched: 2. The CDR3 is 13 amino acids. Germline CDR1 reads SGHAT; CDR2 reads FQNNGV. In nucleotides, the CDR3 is TGTGCCAGCAGCAGGGACAGGGGGTCTGAAGCTTTCTTT. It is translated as CASSRDRGSEAFF. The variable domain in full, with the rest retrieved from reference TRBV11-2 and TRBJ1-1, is EAGVAQSPRYKIIEKRQSVAFWCNPISGHATLYWYQQILGQGPKLLIQFQNNGVVDDSQLPKDRFSAERLKGVDSTLKIQPAKLEDSAVYLCASSRDRGSEAFFGQGTRLTVV.